One TCR beta chain is described in this entry. Germline V gene lookup returns CDR1 SNHLY and CDR2 FYNNEI. V lost 5 bases, J lost 6 bases, and 10 bases stayed unmatched. This CDR3 spans 16 amino acids. TCRdb called the 5' RACE reads again in MiXCR, with one record for every CDR3 protein. Of nearly 110,000 distinct CDR3 sequences listed, about 18% were seen once; the top ten hold approximately 28%. The sample comes from a study of T-cell memory formation after mild COVID-19. The rearrangement links TRBV2 to TRBJ2-2; the match to TRBD2 covers 9 bases. Sequencing used PBMCs or a T cell subset sorted from them (not recorded which). The TCR sequence derives from an adult woman who had mild COVID-19 (a few samples of this study predate the infection). Cell type and time point are not known. The CDR3 DNA reads as TGTGCCAGCAGTTCATTAGCGGGAGATTTTCCCGGGGAGCTGTTTTTT. It encodes CASSSLAGDFPGELFF.